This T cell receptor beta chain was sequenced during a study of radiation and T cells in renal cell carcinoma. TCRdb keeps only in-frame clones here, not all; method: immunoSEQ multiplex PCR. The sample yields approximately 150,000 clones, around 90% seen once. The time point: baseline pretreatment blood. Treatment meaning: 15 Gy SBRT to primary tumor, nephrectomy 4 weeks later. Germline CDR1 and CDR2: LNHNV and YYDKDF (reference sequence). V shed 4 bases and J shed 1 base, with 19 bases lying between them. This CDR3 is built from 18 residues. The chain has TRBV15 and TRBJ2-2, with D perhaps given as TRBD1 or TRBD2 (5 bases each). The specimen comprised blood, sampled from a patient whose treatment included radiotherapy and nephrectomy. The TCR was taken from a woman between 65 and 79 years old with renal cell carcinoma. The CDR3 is CATSTMGAAGRNTGELFF. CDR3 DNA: TGTGCCACCAGCACGATGGGCGCGGCAGGGAGGAACACCGGGGAGCTGTTTTTT. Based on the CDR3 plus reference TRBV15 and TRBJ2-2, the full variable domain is DAMVIQNPRYQVTQFGKPVTLSCSQTLNHNVMYWYQQKSSQAPKLLFHYYDKDFNNEADTPDNFQSRRPNTSFCFLDIRSPGLGDTAMYLCATSTMGAAGRNTGELFFGEGSRLTVL.